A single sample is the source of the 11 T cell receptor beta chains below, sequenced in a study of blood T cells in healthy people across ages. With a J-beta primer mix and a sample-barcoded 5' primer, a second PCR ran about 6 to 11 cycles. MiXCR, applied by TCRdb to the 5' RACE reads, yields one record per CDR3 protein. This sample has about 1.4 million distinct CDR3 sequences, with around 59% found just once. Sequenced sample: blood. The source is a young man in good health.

The CDR3 is CSVEDLSSGANVLTF. CDR3 sequence (DNA): TGCAGCGTTGAAGATTTAAGCTCTGGGGCCAACGTCCTGACTTTC. The rearrangement uses TRBV29-1 and TRBJ2-6; D uncertain. This CDR3 region has 15 residues. In germline, CDR1 is SQVTM, CDR2 ANQGSEA. The V end lost 0 bases, the J end lost 0 bases, and 6 bases lay between the germline ends.

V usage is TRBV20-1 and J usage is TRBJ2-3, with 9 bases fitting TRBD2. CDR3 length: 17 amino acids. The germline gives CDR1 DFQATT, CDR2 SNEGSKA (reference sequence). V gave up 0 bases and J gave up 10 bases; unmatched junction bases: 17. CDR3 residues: CSARDVSGSLGDEAQYF. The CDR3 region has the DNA TGCAGTGCTAGAGATGTTAGCGGGAGCCTTGGGGATGAGGCGCAGTATTTT.

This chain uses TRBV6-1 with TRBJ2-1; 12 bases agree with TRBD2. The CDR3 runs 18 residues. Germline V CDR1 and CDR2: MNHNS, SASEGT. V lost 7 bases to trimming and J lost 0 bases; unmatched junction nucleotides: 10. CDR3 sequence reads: CASTLTSGRGTSYNEQFF. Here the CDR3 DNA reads TGTGCCAGCACCTTGACTAGCGGGAGAGGTACCTCCTACAATGAGCAGTTCTTC.

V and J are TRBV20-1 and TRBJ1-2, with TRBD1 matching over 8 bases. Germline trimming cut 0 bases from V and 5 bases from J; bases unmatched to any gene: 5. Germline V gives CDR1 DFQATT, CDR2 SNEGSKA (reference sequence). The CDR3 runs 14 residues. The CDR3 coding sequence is TGCAGTGCTAGAGACTCGGGACAGGCTTATGGCTACACCTTC. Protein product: CSARDSGQAYGYTF.

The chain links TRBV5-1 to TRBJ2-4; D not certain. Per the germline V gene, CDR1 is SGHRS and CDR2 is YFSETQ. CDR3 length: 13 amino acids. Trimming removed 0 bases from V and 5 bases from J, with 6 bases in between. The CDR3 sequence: CASSLGYQNIQYF. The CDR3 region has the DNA TGCGCCAGCAGCTTGGGTTACCAAAACATTCAGTACTTC.

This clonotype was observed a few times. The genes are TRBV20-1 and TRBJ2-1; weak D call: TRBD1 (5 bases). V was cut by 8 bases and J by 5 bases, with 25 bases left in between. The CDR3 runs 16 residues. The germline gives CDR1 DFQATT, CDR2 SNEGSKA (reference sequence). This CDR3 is CSLGLWPKTPNNEQFF. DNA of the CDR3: TGCAGTTTGGGGCTGTGGCCCAAAACCCCAAACAATGAGCAGTTCTTC.

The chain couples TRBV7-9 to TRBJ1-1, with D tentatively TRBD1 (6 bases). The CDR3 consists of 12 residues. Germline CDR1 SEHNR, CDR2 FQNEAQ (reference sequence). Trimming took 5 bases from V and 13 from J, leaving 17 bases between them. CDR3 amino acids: CASSTQGTEVFF. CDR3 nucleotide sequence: TGTGCCAGCAGCACACAGGGAACTGAGGTTTTCTTT. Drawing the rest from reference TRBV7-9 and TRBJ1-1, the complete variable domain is DTGVSQNPRHKITKRGQNVTFRCDPISEHNRLYWYRQTLGQGPEFLTYFQNEAQLEKSRLLSDRFSAERPKGSFSTLEIQRTEQGDSAMYLCASSTQGTEVFFGQGTRLTVV.

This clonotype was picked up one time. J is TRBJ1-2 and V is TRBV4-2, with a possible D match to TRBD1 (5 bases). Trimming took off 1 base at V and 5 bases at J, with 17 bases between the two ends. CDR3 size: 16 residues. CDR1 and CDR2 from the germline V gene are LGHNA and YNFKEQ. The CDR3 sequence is CASSQGGRGGGYGYTF. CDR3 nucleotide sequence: TGTGCCAGCAGCCAAGGGGGGAGGGGTGGTGGGTATGGCTACACCTTC.

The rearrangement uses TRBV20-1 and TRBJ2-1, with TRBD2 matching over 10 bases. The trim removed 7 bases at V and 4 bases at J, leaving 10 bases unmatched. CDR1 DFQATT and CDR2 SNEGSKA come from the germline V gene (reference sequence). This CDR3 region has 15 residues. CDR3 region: CSVREVTSGYNEQFF. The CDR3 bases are TGCAGTGTGAGAGAAGTGACTAGCGGGTACAATGAGCAGTTCTTC.

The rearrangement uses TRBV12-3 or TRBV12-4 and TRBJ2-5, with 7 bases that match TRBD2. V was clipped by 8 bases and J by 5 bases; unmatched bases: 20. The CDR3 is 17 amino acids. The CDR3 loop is CASAVGNYERDGETQYF. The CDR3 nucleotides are TGTGCCAGCGCAGTGGGTAACTATGAGCGGGATGGTGAGACCCAGTACTTC.

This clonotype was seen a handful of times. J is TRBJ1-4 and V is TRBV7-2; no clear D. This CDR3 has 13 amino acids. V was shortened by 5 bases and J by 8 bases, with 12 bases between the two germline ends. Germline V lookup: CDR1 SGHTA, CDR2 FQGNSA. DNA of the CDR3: TGTGCCAGCAGCCCTTTCCACGGAGAAAAACTGTTTTTT. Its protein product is CASSPFHGEKLFF.